Listed below are T cell receptor beta chains from one sample, sequenced in a study of CD8+ T cells in alopecia areata. TCRdb's copy holds only in-frame clones and misses some; the assay was immunoSEQ multiplex PCR. In the table there are 110,000 or so clones, around 64% of which are singletons. Sequences were obtained from CD4+ T cells sorted from blood. The receptors come from a human donor in good health. Both conserved end residues are trimmed from each CDR3. The D gene is left open where the match is weak.

J gene | V gene | D gene | CDR3 protein
TRBJ2-6 | TRBV29-1 | NA | SVASSGANVLT
TRBJ2-1 | TRBV7-9 | NA | ASSLAQKAYNEQF
TRBJ2-7 | TRBV15 | NA | ATSREGPSYEQY
TRBJ1-1 | TRBV30 | NA | AWSTGGFMNTEAF
TRBJ1-5 | TRBV4-1 | NA | ASSQVPESNQPQH
TRBJ1-1 | TRBV18 | NA | ASSPANTEAF
TRBJ1-2 | TRBV7-3 | NA | ASSLSGQGVYYGYT
TRBJ2-1 | TRBV25-1 | NA | ATEGGANGNEQF
TRBJ1-4 | TRBV5-6 | NA | ASSLGQALGEKLF
TRBJ2-7 | TRBV27 | NA | ASSFVGLVYEQY
TRBJ2-5 | TRBV18 | TRBD2 | ASSGLAGSYQETQY
TRBJ1-2 | TRBV29-1 | TRBD1 | SVRQGASYGYT
TRBJ1-2 | TRBV11-2 | NA | ASSLGGTYGYT
TRBJ1-5 | TRBV30 | NA | AWSVLGRSNQPQH
TRBJ2-3 | TRBV11-2 | NA | ASSPSLVTTDTQY
TRBJ2-1 | TRBV10-3 | NA | APAGQGQYNEQF
TRBJ1-1 | TRBV30 | TRBD1 | ACQMSGTGIGAF
TRBJ1-1 | TRBV29-1 | NA | SVEIGLRTAEAF
TRBJ2-5 | TRBV14 | TRBD2 | ASSQRGAMETQY
TRBJ2-1 | TRBV29-1 | NA | SVANRVVNEQF
TRBJ1-1 | TRBV2 | TRBD1 | ATKGQGATEAF
TRBJ2-5 | TRBV15 | NA | ATSRDQQETQY
TRBJ2-5 | TRBV7-9 | NA | ASSLPREQETQY
TRBJ2-3 | TRBV9 | NA | ASSVAPTLTDTQY
TRBJ2-3 | TRBV9 | TRBD2 | ASSSSERGDTDTQY
TRBJ2-1 | TRBV29-1 | TRBD1 | STYPGQGIPEQF